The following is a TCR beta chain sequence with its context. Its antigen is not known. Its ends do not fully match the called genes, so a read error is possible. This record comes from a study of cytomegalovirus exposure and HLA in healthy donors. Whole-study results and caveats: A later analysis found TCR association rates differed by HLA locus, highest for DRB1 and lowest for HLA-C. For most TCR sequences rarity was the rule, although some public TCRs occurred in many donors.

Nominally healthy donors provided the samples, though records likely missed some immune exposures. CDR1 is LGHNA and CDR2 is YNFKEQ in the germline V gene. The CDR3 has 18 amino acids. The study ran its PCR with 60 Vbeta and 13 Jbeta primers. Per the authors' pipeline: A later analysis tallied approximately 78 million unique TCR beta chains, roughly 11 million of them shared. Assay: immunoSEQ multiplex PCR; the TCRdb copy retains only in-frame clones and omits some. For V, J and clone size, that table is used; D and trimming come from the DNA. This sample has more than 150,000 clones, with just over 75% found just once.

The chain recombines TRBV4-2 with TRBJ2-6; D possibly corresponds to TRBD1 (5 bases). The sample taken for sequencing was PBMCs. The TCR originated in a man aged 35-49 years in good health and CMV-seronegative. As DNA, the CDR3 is TGTGCCAGCAGCCAAGATTACGGCCCAACCCCTGGGGCCAACGGCCTGACTTTC. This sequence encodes CASSQDYGPTPGANGLTF.